The clone carrying this T cell receptor beta chain came up a few times. Its antigen is as yet unknown. The sample is drawn from a study of T cells in Graves' hyperthyroidism and ophthalmopathy. For the diagnoses, clinical symptoms, serum thyroxine and TRAb, thyroid ultrasound and orbital computed tomography were used. Fresh 10 ml peripheral blood yielded PBMCs. The CDR3 sequence is 16 residues long. J was trimmed by 7 bases and V by 5 bases; bases with no gene match: 13. Study results and caveats: Most clonotypes expanded in the thyroid (above 0.001) were also present in blood.

Amplification of TCR beta CDR3 regions was performed using RNA transcripts as template. The TCR CDR3 first-round RT-PCR relied on the HTBI primer set. TCRdb reprocessed the multiplex PCR reads with MiXCR, giving one entry per CDR3 protein. This table has under 500,000 distinct CDR3 sequences, 11% to 15% appearing once. This TCR was recovered from a middle-aged man with Graves' ophthalmopathy. This chain uses TRBV12-3 or TRBV12-4 with TRBJ2-1, with 8 bases identical to TRBD2. Sample: blood. The chain's CDR3 is CASSPYSGMDRNEQFF. For the CDR3, the DNA is TGTGCCAGCAGTCCATATAGCGGGATGGATAGGAATGAGCAGTTCTTC.